This T cell receptor (beta chain) was obtained from a study of lymphopenia after photon versus proton radiotherapy. Looked up from germline, CDR1 is KGHSH and CDR2 is LQKENI. V was pared by 6 bases and J by 5 bases, with 7 bases of the junction left unmatched. The CDR3 consists of 15 residues. Clones were read by immunoSEQ multiplex PCR, and TCRdb kept only the in-frame ones, dropping some. The sample has more than 60,000 clones, around 86% seen once. The receptor was isolated from a man in his forties with gastric cancer. The sample was peripheral blood, taken from a patient treated with photon-based radiotherapy. The chain is built from TRBV18 and TRBJ2-5; 12 bases match TRBD2. CDR3 in amino acids: CASSPGTSGLETQYF. CDR3 bases: TGTGCCAGCTCGCCCGGGACTAGCGGGTTGGAGACCCAGTACTTC.